This TCR beta chain was captured by sequencing in a study of blood T cell repertoires in COVID-19 (dated by TCRdb to 2019 to 2021). At the level of the whole study: Samples from collaborators originated in the United States, Italy and Spain and spanned both the acute and convalescent phases of COVID-19. The repertoires were released in a freely available public database intended as a resource for research on the immune response to SARS-CoV-2. Subjects who had been exposed to COVID-19, were actively infected with it, or had recovered from it provided the deeply sampled blood TCRbeta repertoires that made up the dataset. The prospective study material was composed of cDNA or gDNA derived from T cells, B-cell-depleted T cells, or PBMCs. The samples were drawn from the first 160 participants of the ongoing ImmuneRACE study and from over a thousand subjects provided by 6 global collaborators. Where available, HLA class I and class II types were obtained from metadata supplied by the sample provider rather than from assay-based typing. A de-identified subject ID, COVID-19 status, age in years and sex were almost always included in the sample metadata.

On this clone itself: No antigen is known for it. Qualities for individual bases were not recorded, and no much larger clone is one base off.

Per the germline V gene (reference sequence), MNHEY is the CDR1 and SMNVEV is the CDR2. Measured from the cysteine to the phenylalanine, the CDR3 is 13 residues long. Of the read, only the CDR3 DNA is kept; its 39 bases are in frame from base 1. The V and J ends are trimmed by 4 bases and 0 bases, leaving 6 bases between them. The collaborating institutions used their own protocols to collect whole blood in K2EDTA tubes. For TCRbeta analysis, collaborator samples were shipped as frozen whole blood, as isolated PBMCs, or as DNA extracted from either sample type. TCRbeta CDR3 regions were amplified from genomic DNA by means of the immunoSEQ Assay, a bias-controlled multiplex PCR. As for the authors' bioinformatics: Within the assay, amplification of reference gene primers was used to estimate how many nucleated cells each sample contained. To quantify the absolute abundance of each unique TCRbeta CDR3 rearrangement, sequence reads were collapsed and filtered. For each sample, productive Simpson clonality was calculated by taking the square root of Simpson's diversity index across productive rearrangements. TCRdb carries this immuneACCESS record with in-frame sequences only. Its versions omit some clonotypes, under half of them owing to an unresolved V gene in the studies checked, with the rest unexplained. The V and J calls and the clone size are those of that table, but D and trimming were determined from the DNA. The sample table shows roughly 260,000 clones, and about 87% are seen once. Of the sample, roughly 3.9% is held by the ten largest clones.

Points the paper makes about the study in general: The amount of clinical and demographic metadata varied by source and participant and was provided uncurated.

The TCR was taken from a woman aged 35 to 49 with acute or convalescent COVID-19. The chain is made from TRBV27 and TRBJ1-2, with no reliable assignment of the D segment. The sequenced sample consisted of peripheral blood. The nucleotides are TGTGCCAGCAGTTCCACAGCTAACTATGGCTACACCTTC. Its translation reads: CASSSTANYGYTF.